These T cell receptor beta chains were read from a single sample in a study of blood T cell repertoires in COVID-19. Clones were sequenced by immunoSEQ multiplex PCR, and TCRdb holds only the in-frame ones, with some missing. Among tens of thousands of clones, around 87% were seen once, and the ten largest hold around 1%. The source material was peripheral blood. The receptors derive from a human donor in a cohort sampled during active COVID-19. Both conserved end residues are part of each CDR3. A D gene is named only where the DNA matches it firmly. Where a row states a size, it is once, few, many or the class of an expanded clone; other rows omit it.

CDR3,DNA,D,V,J,size
CASSGPGQGVYEQYF,TGTGCCAGCAGCGGACCGGGACAGGGGGTCTACGAGCAGTACTTC,TRBD1,TRBV13,TRBJ2-7,few
CASSLRGAGQPQHF,TGTGCCAGCAGTTTACGGGGGGCAGGGCAGCCCCAGCATTTT,.,TRBV28,TRBJ1-5,.
CASSPVEGSDTQYF,TGTGCCAGCAGCCCCGTGGAGGGTTCAGATACGCAGTATTTT,.,TRBV5-8,TRBJ2-3,.
CASSSQAGALYNEQFF,TGCGCCAGCAGCTCCCAAGCGGGAGCCTTGTACAATGAGCAGTTCTTC,TRBD2,TRBV5-1,TRBJ2-1,once
CASSSVRDFYNEQYF,TGTGCCAGCAGCTCCGTGAGGGACTTCTATAACGAGCAGTACTTC,.,TRBV7-9,TRBJ2-7,.
CASSEQGDTEAFF,TGTGCCAGCTCGGAGCAGGGGGACACTGAAGCTTTCTTT,TRBD1,TRBV18,TRBJ1-1,.
CASSPWDRGHSGNTIYF,TGTGCCAGCAGCCCTTGGGACAGGGGGCACTCTGGAAACACCATATATTTT,TRBD1,TRBV7-9,TRBJ1-3,.
CASSLTDRGLRNTIYF,TGTGCCAGCAGCTTAACCGACAGGGGCCTTAGAAACACCATATATTTT,TRBD1,TRBV7-2,TRBJ1-3,once
CSALTGSNYGYTF,TGCAGCGCCCTGACAGGGTCTAACTATGGCTACACCTTC,TRBD1,TRBV29-1,TRBJ1-2,once
CASRLTGGPGEKLFF,TGTGCCAGCAGGCTAACGGGGGGCCCAGGGGAAAAACTGTTTTTT,.,TRBV11-2,TRBJ1-4,.
CASSLGQGSSYNEQFF,TGCGCCAGCAGCTTAGGACAGGGAAGCTCCTACAATGAGCAGTTCTTC,TRBD1,TRBV5-1,TRBJ2-1,.
CASSFSTGGLGYTF,TGTGCCAGCAGCTTTTCGACAGGCGGGTTAGGCTACACCTTC,.,TRBV5-5,TRBJ1-2,.
CATRGGLETQYF,TGTGCCACCCGGGGAGGGCTCGAGACCCAGTACTTC,TRBD2,TRBV6-6,TRBJ2-5,.
CASSHDSYEQYF,TGTGCCAGCAGCCATGACAGCTACGAGCAGTACTTC,.,TRBV7-9,TRBJ2-7,.
CASSLSAEVGYGYTF,TGTGCCAGCAGTTTATCGGCCGAGGTGGGTTATGGCTACACCTTC,.,TRBV27,TRBJ1-2,.
CASSTENNEKLFF,TGTGCCAGCTCGACAGAGAATAATGAAAAACTGTTTTTT,.,TRBV2,TRBJ1-4,.
CASSFGHSLTPTPLHF,TGCGCCAGCAGCTTCGGACATTCCCTCACCCCGACACCCCTCCACTTT,.,TRBV5-1,TRBJ1-6,.
CSVEGTANTEAFF,TGCAGCGTTGAAGGGACAGCGAACACTGAAGCTTTCTTT,.,TRBV29-1,TRBJ1-1,.
CATQARRASYGYTF,TGTGCCACTCAGGCACGGAGGGCAAGCTATGGCTACACCTTC,.,TRBV27,TRBJ1-2,.
CASSWQGVGYTF,TGCGCCAGCAGCTGGCAGGGTGTTGGCTACACCTTC,.,TRBV5-1,TRBJ1-2,once
CASSVGTGGSSPLHF,TGTGCCAGCAGCGTTGGGACAGGAGGCAGTTCACCCCTCCACTTT,TRBD1,TRBV9,TRBJ1-6,.
CASAGNTEAFF,TGTGCCAGCGCAGGTAACACTGAAGCTTTCTTT,.,TRBV2,TRBJ1-1,.
CASSIAGASYEQYF,TGCGCCAGCAGCATAGCGGGGGCCTCCTACGAGCAGTACTTC,TRBD2,TRBV5-1,TRBJ2-7,.
CASSFGGTRYRGSGGYTF,TGTGCCAGCAGTTTTGGTGGGACCCGATACAGGGGGAGTGGTGGCTACACCTTC,TRBD1,TRBV28,TRBJ1-2,few
CASSSGTGIEQYF,TGTGCCAGCAGTTCCGGGACAGGGATAGAGCAGTACTTC,TRBD1,TRBV27,TRBJ2-7,.
CASGVPGQGTTEAFF,TGTGCCAGCGGGGTACCAGGACAGGGGACCACTGAAGCTTTCTTT,TRBD1,TRBV28,TRBJ1-1,.
CASSFGHTDTQYF,TGTGCCAGCAGCTTCGGTCATACAGATACGCAGTATTTT,.,TRBV7-2,TRBJ2-3,few
CASSQVTGGGRDTQYF,TGTGCCAGCAGCCAAGTCACAGGGGGAGGTAGAGATACGCAGTATTTT,TRBD1,TRBV28,TRBJ2-3,once
CASSLYEGGAQGNTIYF,TGTGCCAGCAGTTTATACGAGGGGGGGGCGCAAGGAAACACCATATATTTT,.,TRBV28,TRBJ1-3,.
CASRDWRNTGELFF,TGCGCCAGCCGGGACTGGCGTAACACCGGGGAGCTGTTTTTT,.,TRBV10-2,TRBJ2-2,.
CASSWRHMNTGELFF,TGTGCCAGCAGTTGGCGACATATGAACACCGGGGAGCTGTTTTTT,.,TRBV27,TRBJ2-2,.
CTSSWSTGSNSPLHF,TGTACCAGCAGTTGGTCGACAGGGTCAAATTCACCCCTCCACTTT,TRBD1,TRBV27,TRBJ1-6,.
CASSSQVGYEQYF,TGTGCCAGCAGTTCCCAGGTAGGCTACGAGCAGTACTTC,.,TRBV6-4,TRBJ2-7,once
CASCLGDSRDEQFF,TGTGCCAGTTGCTTAGGGGATTCTCGGGATGAGCAGTTCTTC,.,TRBV19,TRBJ2-1,.
CASKRAGDSSGNTIYF,TGTGCCAGTAAGAGAGCGGGGGACAGCTCTGGAAACACCATATATTTT,TRBD1,TRBV19,TRBJ1-3,.
CATSTGFETQYF,TGTGCCACTTCGACAGGGTTCGAGACCCAGTACTTC,TRBD1,TRBV19,TRBJ2-5,.
CASTNAGLAGHLPTTDTQYF,TGCGCCAGCACTAACGCTGGACTAGCGGGACATCTACCAACCACAGATACGCAGTATTTT,TRBD2,TRBV5-1,TRBJ2-3,.